Below, 27 T cell receptor beta chains from the same sample are listed, as sequenced in a study of T cells expressing NK-cell markers. TCRdb re-called the 5' RACE reads; every CDR3 protein appears as one record, without DNA. The sample has 150,000 or so distinct CDR3 sequences; the top ten hold approximately 17%. Material for sequencing was blood T cells: a sorted CD56 or NKG2C T cell subset, CD4+ or CD8+ T cells, or bulk PBMC T cells (not recorded which). The receptors were sampled from a woman between 18 and 70 years old in good health.

V and J are TRBV20-1 and TRBJ2-3; the D call from TCRdb, TRBD1, cannot be confirmed without DNA. Germline lookup yields CDR1 DFQATT and CDR2 SNEGSKA (reference sequence). This CDR3 is built from 15 residues. The CDR3 protein is CSALIRGRGTDTQYF.

The rearrangement links TRBV5-1 to TRBJ2-2; without DNA, the TCRdb call of TRBD2 cannot be checked. The CDR3 extends over 18 amino acids. From germline, CDR1 is SGHRS and CDR2 YFSETQ. CDR3 amino acids: CASSLIVASGGITGELFF.

The chain joins TRBV7-2 to TRBJ2-5. The CDR3 is made up of 14 amino acids. Looked up from germline, CDR1 is SGHTA and CDR2 is FQGNSA. The CDR3 protein is CASSLKGSTGTQYF.

This chain uses TRBV12-3 or TRBV12-4 with TRBJ1-4; TCRdb lists TRBD1, though no DNA is available to test this call. The CDR3 runs 15 residues. The CDR3 region is CASSPMDRTLGKLFF.

The V call is TRBV6-2 or TRBV6-3, the J call TRBJ1-1. Germline lookup yields CDR1 MNHEY and CDR2 SVGEGT. The CDR3 is 11 amino acids. CDR3 sequence reads: CASSLSSEAFF.

J is TRBJ2-1 and V is TRBV6-1. CDR1 MNHNS and CDR2 SASEGT come from the germline V gene. This CDR3 spans 15 amino acids. This CDR3 reads CASSISGTPYNEQFF.

V gene TRBV24-1 combines with J gene TRBJ1-5; the TCRdb call, TRBD1, lacks DNA for checking. In germline, CDR1 is KGHDR, CDR2 SFDVKD. The CDR3 has 15 amino acids. CDR3 sequence: CATSSTGPGNQPQHF.

The chain combines TRBV29-1 with TRBJ2-1; the TCRdb call, TRBD1, lacks DNA for checking. The CDR3 consists of 13 residues. The germline V gene has CDR1 SQVTM and CDR2 ANQGSEA. CDR3 loop: CSVARAIYNEQFF.

The rearrangement links TRBV6-1 to TRBJ1-3; TCRdb names TRBD1, which stays unverified in the absence of DNA. The CDR3 is made up of 16 amino acids. Germline CDR1 MNHNS, CDR2 SASEGT. The CDR3 protein is CASTHRQGNSGNTIYF.

The gene calls are TRBV2 and TRBJ1-5; TCRdb's D call, TRBD1, is unchecked because there is no DNA. The CDR3 has 15 amino acids. CDR1 and CDR2 from the germline V gene are SNHLY and FYNNEI. The CDR3 here is CASGELGGRSAPQHF.

This rearrangement joins TRBV20-1 to TRBJ2-7; TCRdb's D call, TRBD1, is unchecked because there is no DNA. The CDR3 is 14 amino acids. Germline assignment: CDR1 DFQATT and CDR2 SNEGSKA (reference sequence). CDR3 sequence reads: CSAPGQGRDYEQYF.

V usage is TRBV5-1 and J usage is TRBJ1-4; lacking DNA, the TRBD1 call made by TCRdb goes unchecked. Germline CDR1 and CDR2: SGHRS and YFSETQ. The CDR3 is 15 amino acids. CDR3 region: CASSWQGAWNEKLFF. The complete variable domain, with remaining parts taken from reference TRBV5-1 and TRBJ1-4, reads KAGVTQTPRYLIKTRGQQVTLSCSPISGHRSVSWYQQTPGQGLQFLFEYFSETQRNKGNFPGRFSGRQFSNSRSEMNVSTLELGDSALYLCASSWQGAWNEKLFFGSGTQLSVL.

The chain employs TRBV4-2 and TRBJ2-2; TCRdb outputs TRBD2, but without DNA this stays unchecked. This CDR3 contains 13 residues. Germline V gene sequence: CDR1 LGHNA, CDR2 YNFKEQ. Here the CDR3 reads CAAESTGSGELFF.

The rearrangement uses TRBV12-3 or TRBV12-4 and TRBJ1-1. The CDR3 is 13 residues long. The CDR3 loop reads CASSFAPNTEAFF.

This chain joins TRBV12-3 or TRBV12-4 and TRBJ1-5; the TRBD1 assignment by TCRdb is unverifiable without DNA. CDR3 length equals 15 residues. The CDR3 protein is CASSLATGQNEPQHF.

The chain uses TRBV9 and TRBJ2-1; the TCRdb call, TRBD1, lacks DNA for checking. This CDR3 contains 13 residues. CDR1 SGDLS and CDR2 YYNGEE come from the germline V gene. The chain's CDR3 is CASSVTGIAEQFF.

The chain employs TRBV5-1 and TRBJ2-3. Germline V gene sequence: CDR1 SGHRS, CDR2 YFSETQ. This CDR3 has 12 residues. The CDR3 region is CASSRFTDTQYF. The complete variable domain, with remaining parts taken from reference TRBV5-1 and TRBJ2-3, reads KAGVTQTPRYLIKTRGQQVTLSCSPISGHRSVSWYQQTPGQGLQFLFEYFSETQRNKGNFPGRFSGRQFSNSRSEMNVSTLELGDSALYLCASSRFTDTQYFGPGTRLTVL.

The chain carries TRBV5-1 and TRBJ2-7; TCRdb outputs TRBD2, but without DNA this stays unchecked. This CDR3 region has 19 residues. Germline CDR1 and CDR2: SGHRS and YFSETQ. CDR3 loop: CASSPWGGLAGDGSYEQYF. The full variable domain, rest sourced from reference TRBV5-1 and TRBJ2-7, is KAGVTQTPRYLIKTRGQQVTLSCSPISGHRSVSWYQQTPGQGLQFLFEYFSETQRNKGNFPGRFSGRQFSNSRSEMNVSTLELGDSALYLCASSPWGGLAGDGSYEQYFGPGTRLTVT.

J is TRBJ2-1 and V is TRBV5-1; the D gene TCRdb calls, TRBD2, cannot be checked with no DNA. The CDR3 runs 16 residues. Germline-derived CDR1 and CDR2 are SGHRS and YFSETQ. The CDR3 protein is CASSPYPRRDYNEQFF.

The chain couples TRBV5-6 to TRBJ2-7; lacking DNA, the TRBD1 call made by TCRdb goes unchecked. CDR1 is SGHDT and CDR2 is YYEEEE in the germline V gene. The CDR3 spans 14 residues. The CDR3 reads CASSFGTETYEQYF.

The chain carries TRBV2 and TRBJ2-7; TCRdb's D call, TRBD1, is unchecked because there is no DNA. The germline gives CDR1 SNHLY, CDR2 FYNNEI. This CDR3 spans 14 amino acids. The CDR3 reads CASSDKTWDTEQYF.

The chain employs TRBV20-1 and TRBJ2-5; TCRdb names TRBD2, which stays unverified in the absence of DNA. Germline V gene lookup returns CDR1 DFQATT and CDR2 SNEGSKA (reference sequence). The CDR3 has 11 residues. CDR3 residues: CSAPGPETQYF.

The chain carries TRBV5-5 and TRBJ2-1; the TCRdb D gene call, TRBD2, has no DNA to confirm it. This CDR3 has 15 amino acids. Germline CDR1 is SGHKS and CDR2 is YYEKEE (reference sequence). The CDR3 region is CASSQVVAGYNEQFF.

The chain couples TRBV20-1 to TRBJ1-5. The CDR3 has 12 amino acids. Germline CDR1 is DFQATT and CDR2 is SNEGSKA (reference sequence). CDR3 in amino acids: CSSAASNQPQHF.

The genes are TRBV7-2 and TRBJ2-5; lacking DNA, the TRBD2 call made by TCRdb goes unchecked. Germline V lookup: CDR1 SGHTA, CDR2 FQGNSA. CDR3 length: 15 residues. The CDR3 sequence is CASSLVARAAGTQYF.

The chain uses TRBV20-1 and TRBJ1-5; TCRdb outputs TRBD1, but without DNA this stays unchecked. Germline values: CDR1 DFQATT, CDR2 SNEGSKA (reference sequence). CDR3 length equals 19 residues. CDR3 loop: CSARSRDRGGGFRSQPQHF.

The chain carries TRBV5-1 and TRBJ2-1; TCRdb outputs TRBD1, but without DNA this stays unchecked. There are 17 residues in the CDR3. CDR1 and CDR2 (germline): SGHRS, YFSETQ. The CDR3 reads CASSLARGQGAYNEQFF.